Detailed here is one TCR beta chain. This sample was taken from a study of T cell changes during pregnancy in multiple sclerosis. The germline V gene encodes CDR1 GTSNPN and CDR2 SVGIG (reference sequence). Germline trimming cut 0 bases from V and 2 bases from J; bases unmatched to any gene: 7. CDR3 length: 16 residues. Data came from immunoSEQ multiplex PCR; TCRdb stores just in-frame clones and leaves some out. The sample contains around 64,000 clones, around 90% of which appear only once. The chain employs TRBV30 and TRBJ2-3, with 8 bases that match TRBD2. The sequence derives from a female donor with multiple sclerosis, enrolled in a pregnancy study. The input for sequencing was CD4+ T cells from peripheral blood mononuclear cells, taken after pregnancy. For the CDR3, the DNA is TGTGCCTGGAGTGTAAGCGGGAGTGGAACCACAGATACGCAGTATTTT. This gives the protein CAWSVSGSGTTDTQYF.